Below, one T cell receptor beta chain is given with its context. What it recognizes is unknown. This specimen comes from a study of Ad26.COV2.S vaccination and SARS-CoV-2 variants. This table comes from immunoSEQ multiplex PCR, and its TCRdb copy is limited to in-frame clones, with some not included. The table shows over 110,000 clones, with 86% occurring only once. Study-level findings and limits: Vaccinated individuals (as opposed to placebo recipients) had higher spike-specific TCR breadth.

The CDR3 runs 8 residues. In germline, CDR1 is MDHEN, CDR2 SYDVKM. V was shortened by 8 bases and J by 13 bases, with 5 bases between the two germline ends. The origin of this receptor is a human donor who had recovered from COVID-19. This chain uses TRBV28 with TRBJ2-2; D ambiguous. Sequencing was performed on peripheral blood, taken after recovery from COVID-19. For the CDR3, the DNA is TGTGCCAGCGAAACGCTGTTTTTT. As protein: CASETLFF.